This TCR beta chain was sequenced in a study of T cells in Graves' hyperthyroidism and ophthalmopathy. Graves' hyperthyroidism showing no ophthalmopathy progression within 18 months was considered stable. Patients having uncontrolled infection, another autoimmune disease, pregnancy or lactation were not included. The V gene lost 0 bases and the J gene lost 4 bases, with 10 bases spanning the gap. Per germline, CDR1 LGHDT and CDR2 YNNKEL (reference sequence). The CDR3 has 14 residues. RNA transcripts served as the template for amplifying TCR beta CDR3 regions. Using the HTBI primer set, a first-round RT-PCR was run on the TCR CDR3. TCRdb analysed the multiplex PCR reads with MiXCR anew, one entry per CDR3 protein. The sample holds hundreds of thousands of distinct CDR3 sequences; around 15% are singletons and the top ten take 3.8%. This clonotype was recorded many times.

V and J are TRBV3-1 and TRBJ2-7, with D hard to call. Sequencing used blood. This TCR came from a woman in her 30s with Graves' hyperthyroidism. CDR3 in amino acids: CASSQEAGRYEQYF. CDR3 coding DNA: TGTGCCAGCAGCCAAGAGGCAGGCCGGTACGAGCAGTACTTC.